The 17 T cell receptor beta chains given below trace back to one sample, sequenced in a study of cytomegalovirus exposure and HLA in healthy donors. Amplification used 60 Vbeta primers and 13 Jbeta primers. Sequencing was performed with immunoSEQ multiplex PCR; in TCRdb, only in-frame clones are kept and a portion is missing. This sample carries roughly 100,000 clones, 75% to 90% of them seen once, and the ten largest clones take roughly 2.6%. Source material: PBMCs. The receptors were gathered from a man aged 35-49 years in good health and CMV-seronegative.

CDR3 nucleotide sequence: TGTGCCAGCAGCTTAGCGCACAGGGGCCTTGGAGAGACCCAGTACTTC. It is translated as CASSLAHRGLGETQYF. V is TRBV7-2 and J is TRBJ2-5; 7 bases line up with TRBD1. The CDR3 sequence is 16 residues long. Per germline, CDR1 SGHTA and CDR2 FQGNSA. Losses at the gene ends were 0 bases for V and 4 bases for J; bases not matched to a gene: 8.

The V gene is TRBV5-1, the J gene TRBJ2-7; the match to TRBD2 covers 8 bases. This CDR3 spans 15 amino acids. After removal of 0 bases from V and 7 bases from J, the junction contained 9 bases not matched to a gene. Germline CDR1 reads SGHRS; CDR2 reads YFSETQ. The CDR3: CASSLVGGGKGEQYF. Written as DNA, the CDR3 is TGCGCCAGCAGCTTGGTGGGCGGGGGGAAAGGTGAGCAGTACTTC. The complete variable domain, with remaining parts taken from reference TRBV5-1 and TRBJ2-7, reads KAGVTQTPRYLIKTRGQQVTLSCSPISGHRSVSWYQQTPGQGLQFLFEYFSETQRNKGNFPGRFSGRQFSNSRSEMNVSTLELGDSALYLCASSLVGGGKGEQYFGPGTRLTVT.

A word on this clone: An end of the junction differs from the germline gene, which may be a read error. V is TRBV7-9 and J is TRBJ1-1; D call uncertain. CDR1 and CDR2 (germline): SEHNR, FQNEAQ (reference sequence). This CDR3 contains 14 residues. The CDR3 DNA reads TGTTCCAGCAGCTACTTTCTGGAGGGTACTGAAGCTTTCTTT. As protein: CSSSYFLEGTEAFF.

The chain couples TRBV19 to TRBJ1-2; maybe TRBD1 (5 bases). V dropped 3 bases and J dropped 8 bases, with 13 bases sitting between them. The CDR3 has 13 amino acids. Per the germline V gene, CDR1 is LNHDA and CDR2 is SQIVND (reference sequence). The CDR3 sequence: CASSIGRDRGYTF. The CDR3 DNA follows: TGTGCCAGTAGTATCGGCAGGGATAGAGGCTACACCTTC.

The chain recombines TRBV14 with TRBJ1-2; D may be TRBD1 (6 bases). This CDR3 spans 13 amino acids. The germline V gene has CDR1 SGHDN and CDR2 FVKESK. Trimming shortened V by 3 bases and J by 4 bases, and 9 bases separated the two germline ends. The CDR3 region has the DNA TGTGCCAGCAGCCAGAGACAGGCCTATGGCTACACCTTC. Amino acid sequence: CASSQRQAYGYTF.

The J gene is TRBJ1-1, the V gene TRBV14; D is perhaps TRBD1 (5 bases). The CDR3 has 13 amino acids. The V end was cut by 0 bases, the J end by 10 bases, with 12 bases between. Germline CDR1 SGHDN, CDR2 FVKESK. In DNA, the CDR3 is TGTGCCAGCAGCCAAGATCGGGGGGTTGGAGCTTTCTTT. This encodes CASSQDRGVGAFF.

CDR3 sequence (DNA): TGTGCCAGCAGCGGGGGCGGGGTGGGGACAGAGACCCAGTACTTC. This codes for CASSGGGVGTETQYF. The V call is TRBV9, the J call TRBJ2-5; TRBD2 is a possible D gene (6 bases). CDR1 and CDR2 (germline): SGDLS, YYNGEE. The CDR3 contains 15 residues. V was pared by 3 bases and J by 4 bases, with 16 bases between.

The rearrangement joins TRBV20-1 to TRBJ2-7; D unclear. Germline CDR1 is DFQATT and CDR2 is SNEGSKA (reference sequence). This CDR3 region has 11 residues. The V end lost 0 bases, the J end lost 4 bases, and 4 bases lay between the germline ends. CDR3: CSARDSYEQYF. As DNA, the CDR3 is TGCAGTGCTAGAGATAGTTACGAGCAGTACTTC.

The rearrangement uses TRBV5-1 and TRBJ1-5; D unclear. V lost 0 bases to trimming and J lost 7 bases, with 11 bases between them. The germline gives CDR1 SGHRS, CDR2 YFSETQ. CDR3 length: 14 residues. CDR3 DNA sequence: TGCGCCAGCAGCTTGGGGCCGGAGGGACAGCCCCAGCATTTT. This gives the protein CASSLGPEGQPQHF.

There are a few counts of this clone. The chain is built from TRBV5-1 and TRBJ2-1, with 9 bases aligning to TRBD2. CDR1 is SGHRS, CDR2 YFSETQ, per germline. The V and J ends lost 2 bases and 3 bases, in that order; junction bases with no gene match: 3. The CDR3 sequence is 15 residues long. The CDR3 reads CASSFSGGSYNEQFF. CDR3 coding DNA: TGCGCCAGCAGCTTTAGCGGGGGTAGCTACAATGAGCAGTTCTTC.

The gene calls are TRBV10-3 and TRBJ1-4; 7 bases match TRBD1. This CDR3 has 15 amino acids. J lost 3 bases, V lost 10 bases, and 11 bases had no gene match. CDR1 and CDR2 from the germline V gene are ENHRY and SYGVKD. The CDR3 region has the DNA TGTGCCAGTTCTAGGGGGCAGGAAGCTAATGAAAAACTGTTTTTT. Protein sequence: CASSRGQEANEKLFF.

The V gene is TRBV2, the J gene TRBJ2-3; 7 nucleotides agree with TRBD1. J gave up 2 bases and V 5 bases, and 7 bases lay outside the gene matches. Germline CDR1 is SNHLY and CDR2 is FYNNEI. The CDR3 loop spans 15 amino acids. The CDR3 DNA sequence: TGTGCCAGCAGTACGGGACAGATACTCACAGATACGCAGTATTTT. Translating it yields CASSTGQILTDTQYF. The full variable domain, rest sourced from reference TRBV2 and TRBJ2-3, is EPEVTQTPSHQVTQMGQEVILRCVPISNHLYFYWYRQILGQKVEFLVSFYNNEISEKSEIFDDQFSVERPDGSNFTLKIRSTKLEDSAMYFCASSTGQILTDTQYFGPGTRLTVL.

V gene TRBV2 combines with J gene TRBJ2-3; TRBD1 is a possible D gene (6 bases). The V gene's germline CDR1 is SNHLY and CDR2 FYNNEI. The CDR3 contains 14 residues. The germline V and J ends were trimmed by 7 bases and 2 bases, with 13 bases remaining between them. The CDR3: CASIEGEITDTQYF. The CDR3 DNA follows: TGTGCCAGCATCGAGGGGGAGATCACAGATACGCAGTATTTT.

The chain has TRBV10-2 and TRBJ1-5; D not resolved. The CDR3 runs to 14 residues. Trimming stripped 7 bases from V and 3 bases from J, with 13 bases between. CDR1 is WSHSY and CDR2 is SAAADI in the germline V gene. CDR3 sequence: CASTSMQVNQPQHF. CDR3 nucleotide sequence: TGCGCCAGCACCAGTATGCAGGTCAATCAGCCCCAGCATTTT.

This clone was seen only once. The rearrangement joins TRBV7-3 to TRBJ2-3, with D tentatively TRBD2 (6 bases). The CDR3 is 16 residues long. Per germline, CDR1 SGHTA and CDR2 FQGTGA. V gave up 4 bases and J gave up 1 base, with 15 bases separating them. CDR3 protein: CASSSGLTAGTDTQYF. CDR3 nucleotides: TGTGCCAGCAGCTCGGGACTTACCGCCGGCACAGATACGCAGTATTTT.

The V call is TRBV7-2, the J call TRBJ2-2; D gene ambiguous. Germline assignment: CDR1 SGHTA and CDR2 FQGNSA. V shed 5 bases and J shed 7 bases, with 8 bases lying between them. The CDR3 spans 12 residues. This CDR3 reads CASSPPYGELFF. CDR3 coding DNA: TGTGCCAGCAGCCCCCCCTACGGGGAGCTGTTTTTT.

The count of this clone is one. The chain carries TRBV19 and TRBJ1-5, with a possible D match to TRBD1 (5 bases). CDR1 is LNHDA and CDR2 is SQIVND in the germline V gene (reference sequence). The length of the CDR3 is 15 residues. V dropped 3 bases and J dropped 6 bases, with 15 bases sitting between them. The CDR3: CASSMWVQGTQPQHF. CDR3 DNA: TGTGCCAGTAGTATGTGGGTCCAGGGAACTCAGCCCCAGCATTTT.